The rows below give T cell receptor beta chains drawn from one sample of a study of OX40 agonist ivuxolimab in advanced cancers. Assay: immunoSEQ multiplex PCR; the TCRdb copy retains only in-frame clones and omits some. The sample lists tens of thousands of clones, about 90% occurring once. The starting material was CD4+ or CD8+ T cells sorted from blood, obtained in a trial of the OX40 agonist ivuxolimab. The receptors here all came from an adult with an advanced solid tumor such as melanoma, head and neck, liver or kidney cancer. Each CDR3 is given with its conserved first and last residue. A D gene is named only where the DNA matches it firmly. Clone size, where shown, is once, few, many, or a class for clones that have expanded.

v_call	j_call	d_call	clone_size	cdr3_nt	cdr3_aa
TRBV7-9	TRBJ2-5	TRBD1	-	TGTGCCAGCAGCTCCTTAGTTGGACAGGGGGCTAGGGAGACCCAGTACTTC	CASSSLVGQGARETQYF
TRBV6-5	TRBJ2-3	TRBD2	-	TGTGCCAGCAGTTACTCCGGGCGGGGGGGCACAGATACGCAGTATTTT	CASSYSGRGGTDTQYF
TRBV30	TRBJ2-7	-	-	TGTGCCTGGAGTGAAGGGGTTTCCTACGAGCAGTACTTC	CAWSEGVSYEQYF
TRBV21-1	TRBJ1-5	-	few	TGTGCCAGCAGCAAAGTCCTGGGGAGGGGGCCAGGGAGCAATCAGCCCCAGCATTTT	CASSKVLGRGPGSNQPQHF
TRBV7-2	TRBJ2-1	-	-	TGTGCCAGCAGCTTATCCGGTGGGTCCTACAATGAGCAGTTCTTC	CASSLSGGSYNEQFF
TRBV27	TRBJ2-1	-	-	TGTGCCAGCAGTTTTTATGGAGTTGGTGAGCAGTTCTTC	CASSFYGVGEQFF
TRBV19	TRBJ1-5	-	-	TGTGCCAGTAGTATTGGAGTTCAAAACCAGCCCCAGCATTTT	CASSIGVQNQPQHF
TRBV4-2	TRBJ2-1	-	-	TGTGCCAGCAGCCAAGAATCGCCGGACTACCTTTATGAGCAGTTCTTC	CASSQESPDYLYEQFF
TRBV9	TRBJ2-2	-	-	TGTGCCAGCAGCGTAGTAGTAGGGACGGGGAACACCGGGGAGCTGTTTTTT	CASSVVVGTGNTGELFF
TRBV11-3	TRBJ2-1	TRBD2	once	TGTGCCAGCAGCTTGGGACTAGCGTCCTACAATGAGCAGTTCTTC	CASSLGLASYNEQFF
TRBV5-1	TRBJ2-2	TRBD2	-	TGCGCCAGCAGGCTAGCGGGAGACACCGGGGAGCTGTTTTTT	CASRLAGDTGELFF
TRBV7-2	TRBJ1-3	TRBD1	-	TGTGCCAGCAGCGTGACAGGGCCGAGCTCTGGAAACACCATATATTTT	CASSVTGPSSGNTIYF
TRBV2	TRBJ2-7	TRBD1	-	TGTGCCAGCCTGGGACAGCCCTTGGGTACTGACGAGCAGTACTTC	CASLGQPLGTDEQYF
TRBV14	TRBJ2-7	-	-	TGTGCCAGCAGCCAAGAACTACAAGTCTCCGAGCAGTACTTC	CASSQELQVSEQYF
TRBV6-1	TRBJ1-2	-	-	TGTGCCAGCAGTGATAGCAGCAGGGCGAACTATGGCTACACCTTC	CASSDSSRANYGYTF
TRBV6-5	TRBJ1-4	-	-	TGTGCCAGCAGTTACTCGAACTCAGCTGAAAAACTGTTTTTT	CASSYSNSAEKLFF
TRBV11-2	TRBJ2-1	TRBD2	-	TGTGCCAGCAGAATAGCGGGTGGCTCCTACAATGAGCAGTTCTTC	CASRIAGGSYNEQFF
TRBV18	TRBJ2-7	TRBD2	-	TGTGCCAGCTCACCCCGGGAGGACTACGAGCAGTACTTC	CASSPREDYEQYF
TRBV27	TRBJ2-3	TRBD2	-	TGTGCCAGTTGGACTAGCGGGATGGCAGATACGCAGTATTTT	CASWTSGMADTQYF
TRBV16	TRBJ2-7	-	-	TGTGCCAGCAGCCCTTTCTACGAGCAGTACTTC	CASSPFYEQYF
TRBV6-5	TRBJ2-7	-	-	TGTGCCAGCAGTTACTCTTACGGCGACGAGCAGTACTTC	CASSYSYGDEQYF
TRBV6-1	TRBJ2-1	-	once	TGTGCCAGCAGTGAAGCGCTAGCGTTTTCCTATGAGCAGTTCTTC	CASSEALAFSYEQFF
TRBV6-5	TRBJ2-2	TRBD1	-	TGTGCCAGCAGTTACCGGACAGGTCTGACCGGGGAGCTGTTTTTT	CASSYRTGLTGELFF
TRBV5-1	TRBJ1-3	-	once	TGCGCCAGCAGCACAGTTGAGGGAAACACCATATATTTT	CASSTVEGNTIYF
TRBV19	TRBJ2-2	-	-	TGTGCCAGTAGCGAACAGGCAAACACCGGGGAGCTGTTTTTT	CASSEQANTGELFF
TRBV19	TRBJ1-2	-	few	TGTGCCAGTAGTATTGCCGGGTATGGCTACACCTTC	CASSIAGYGYTF
TRBV14	TRBJ1-2	-	-	TGTGCCAGCAGCCAAGACGGCCTCTATGGCTACACCTTC	CASSQDGLYGYTF
TRBV5-4	TRBJ2-7	-	few	TGTGCCAGCAGCTCCGACAGGTACGAGCAGTACTTC	CASSSDRYEQYF
TRBV27	TRBJ1-3	-	-	TGTGCCAGCAGTCCCGCCGGGACCGGAAAGCCTGGAAACACCATATATTTT	CASSPAGTGKPGNTIYF
TRBV7-9	TRBJ2-1	TRBD1	-	TGTGCCAGCAGCCGACAGGGCGATGAGCAGTTCTTC	CASSRQGDEQFF
TRBV7-6	TRBJ2-2	TRBD2	-	TGTGCCAGCAGCTTAGCAAGGGCGGGAGTCACCGGGGAGCTGTTTTTT	CASSLARAGVTGELFF
TRBV19	TRBJ1-2	TRBD1	-	TGTGCCAGTACCCTGGGACAGACCCTCGGTGGCTACACCTTC	CASTLGQTLGGYTF
TRBV9	TRBJ1-2	-	-	TGTGCCAGCAGCGTAGCTCCAGGAGCTAACTATGGCTACACCTTC	CASSVAPGANYGYTF
TRBV11-1	TRBJ2-5	TRBD1	-	TGTGCCAGCGGACCTGGACAGGGTCAACGGGAGACCCAGTACTTC	CASGPGQGQRETQYF
TRBV19	TRBJ2-6	-	-	TGTGCCAGTAGTTCTGTAGCCTCTGGGGCCAACGTCCTGACTTTC	CASSSVASGANVLTF
TRBV7-8	TRBJ2-2	TRBD1	-	TGCGCCAGCAGCGTAAGGACAGGATTAGTGACCGGGGAGCTGTTTTTT	CASSVRTGLVTGELFF
TRBV30	TRBJ2-3	-	once	TGTGCCTGGAGTAGGTGGGGGGGCCGGGATACGCAGTATTTT	CAWSRWGGRDTQYF
TRBV7-6	TRBJ2-3	-	-	TGTGCCAGCAGCTTAGAGTTGGCTAGCAGCACAGATACGCAGTATTTT	CASSLELASSTDTQYF
TRBV7-9	TRBJ2-1	-	-	TGTGCCAGCAGCCCGGAGCAGTTCTTC	CASSPEQFF
TRBV5-6	TRBJ1-1	-	-	TGTGCCAGCAGCTTACGCGGACAGTTAGTGAACACTGAAGCTTTCTTT	CASSLRGQLVNTEAFF
TRBV7-3	TRBJ1-3	-	once	TGTGCCAGCAGCTTAGCTAGCACGGGAAACACCATATATTTT	CASSLASTGNTIYF
TRBV2	TRBJ1-4	-	-	TGTGCCAGCAGGCAGGGGTCAACTAATGAAAAACTGTTTTTT	CASRQGSTNEKLFF
TRBV21-1	TRBJ2-3	-	-	TGTGCCAGCAGCAAAGCGGATAGCGGGGGGTTCCCTTTTAGCACAGATACGCAGTATTTT	CASSKADSGGFPFSTDTQYF
TRBV11-2	TRBJ2-5	TRBD2	-	TGTGCCGGCAGTGCCCTACTAGCGAGCCAAGAGACCCAGTACTTC	CAGSALLASQETQYF
TRBV6-5	TRBJ1-1	-	-	TGTGCCAGCAGTTACTCGAGCCAGACAAAAGCTTTCTTT	CASSYSSQTKAFF
TRBV5-6	TRBJ2-7	-	-	TGTGCCAGCAGCCCGAGGTACAGGGTCTCCTACGAGCAGTACTTC	CASSPRYRVSYEQYF
TRBV11-3	TRBJ2-5	TRBD2	once	TGTGCCAGCAGCTTATCCCTAACTAGCGGGAGAGAAGAGACCCAGTACTTC	CASSLSLTSGREETQYF
TRBV19	TRBJ2-5	TRBD2	-	TGTGCCAGTAGATTAGCGGGGGCGGGCCAAGAGACCCAGTACTTC	CASRLAGAGQETQYF
TRBV7-6	TRBJ1-4	TRBD1	-	TGTGCCAGCAGCTTAATTCCGGACAGGGATAATGAAAAACTGTTTTTT	CASSLIPDRDNEKLFF
TRBV2	TRBJ1-2	-	-	TGTGCCAGCAGTGGGGAACAGTATGGCTACACCTTC	CASSGEQYGYTF